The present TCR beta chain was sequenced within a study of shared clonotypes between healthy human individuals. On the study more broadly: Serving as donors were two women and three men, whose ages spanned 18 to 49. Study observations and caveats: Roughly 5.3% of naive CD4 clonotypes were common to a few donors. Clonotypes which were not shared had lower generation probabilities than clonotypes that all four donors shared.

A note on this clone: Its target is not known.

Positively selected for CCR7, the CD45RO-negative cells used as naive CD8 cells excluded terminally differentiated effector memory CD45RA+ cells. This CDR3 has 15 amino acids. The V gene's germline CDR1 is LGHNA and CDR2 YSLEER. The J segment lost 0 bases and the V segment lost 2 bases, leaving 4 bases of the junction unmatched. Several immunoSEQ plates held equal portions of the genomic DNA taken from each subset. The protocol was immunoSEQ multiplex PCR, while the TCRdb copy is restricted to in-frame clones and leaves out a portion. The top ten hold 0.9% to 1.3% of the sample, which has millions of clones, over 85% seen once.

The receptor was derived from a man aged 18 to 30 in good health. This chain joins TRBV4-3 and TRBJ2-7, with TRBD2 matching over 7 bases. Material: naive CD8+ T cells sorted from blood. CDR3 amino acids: CASSQRSGASYEQYF. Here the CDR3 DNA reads TGCGCCAGCAGCCAAAGAAGCGGGGCCTCCTACGAGCAGTACTTC.